The 23 T cell receptor beta chains below were found in one sample sequenced in a study of response to subunit inactivated influenza vaccine. TCRdb used MiXCR to reprocess the RT-PCR reads, holding one entry per CDR3 protein. This table has approximately 700,000 distinct CDR3 sequences, about 15% appearing once. Sequenced material: PBMCs from blood, taken 11 to 12 days after vaccination. The source of these receptors is a man in his forties or fifties who received an inactivated influenza vaccine.

The V call is TRBV15, the J call TRBJ1-1, with 7 nucleotides matching TRBD1. This CDR3 has 16 amino acids. CDR1 and CDR2 (germline): LNHNV, YYDKDF (reference sequence). Trimming removed 1 base from V and 2 bases from J; junction bases left unmatched: 7. CDR3 loop: CATSRVATGENTEAFF. CDR3 DNA sequence: TGTGCCACCAGCAGAGTGGCTACAGGGGAAAACACTGAAGCTTTCTTT.

A remark on this clonotype: Because the CDR3's place on the DNA is in doubt, the DNA is left out and the CDR3 is given as listed by TCRdb. The V and J genes are TRBV5-5 and TRBJ2-7; the table's D call, TRBD1, has no DNA check behind it. Termini included, the CDR3 measures 17 amino acids. Germline V gene data show CDR1 as SGHKS and CDR2 as YYEKEE (reference sequence). CDR3 sequence reads: CASSFLWPGQGNYEQYF.

This clonotype was counted between two and nine times. This rearrangement joins TRBV10-3 to TRBJ1-2; a possible D gene is TRBD1 (5 bases). The V gene's germline CDR1 is ENHRY and CDR2 SYGVKD. V was pared by 6 bases and J by 5 bases, with 7 bases between. The CDR3 extends over 11 amino acids. CDR3 sequence reads: CAISQGYGYTF. CDR3 nucleotide sequence: TGTGCCATCAGCCAGGGATATGGCTACACCTTC.

This rearrangement joins TRBV12-3 or TRBV12-4 to TRBJ1-2, with D hard to call. Trimming took 2 bases from V and 4 from J, leaving 11 bases between them. The CDR3 consists of 14 residues. The DNA of the CDR3 is TGTGCCAGCAGTTTAAGTTCGGAATTCTATGGCTACACCTTC. As protein: CASSLSSEFYGYTF.

This chain uses TRBV4-1 with TRBJ1-1, with D possibly matching TRBD1 (6 bases). Deletions cut 4 bases from V and 0 bases from J, with 12 bases between. The CDR3 is 15 residues long. Germline lookup yields CDR1 MGHRA and CDR2 YSYEKL. The CDR3 loop reads CASSRRTVMNTEAFF. The CDR3 bases are TGCGCCAGCAGCCGACGGACAGTTATGAACACTGAAGCTTTCTTT.

In this sample, this clonotype turned up many times. J is TRBJ2-3 and V is TRBV5-1; 8 bases map to TRBD2. Germline V CDR1 and CDR2: SGHRS, YFSETQ. V was clipped by 0 bases and J by 3 bases; unmatched bases: 6. The CDR3 is 16 residues long. CDR3 in DNA: TGCGCCAGCAGCTTGGTCCAGCGGGAGCTTACAGATACGCAGTATTTT. This translates into CASSLVQRELTDTQYF.

The chain couples TRBV6-5 to TRBJ1-1; TRBD1 matches 9 bases. Unmatched junction bases numbered 2, after V lost 2 bases and J lost 1 base. The CDR3 has 15 residues. Germline CDR1 reads MNHEY; CDR2 reads SVGAGI. The CDR3 region is CASSYQTGGNTEAFF. The CDR3 DNA sequence: TGTGCCAGCAGTTACCAGACAGGGGGGAACACTGAAGCTTTCTTT.

This chain links TRBV28 with TRBJ2-5; 7 positions match TRBD2. V trimming: 3 bases; J trimming: 9 bases; junction bases outside the gene matches: 10. Germline V gene lookup returns CDR1 MDHEN and CDR2 SYDVKM. The length of the CDR3 is 14 residues. In DNA form, the CDR3 reads TGTGCCAGCAGTTTTAGCCAGGGAGGGAGGGCCCAGTACTTC. Its translation is CASSFSQGGRAQYF.

The chain links TRBV12-3 or TRBV12-4 to TRBJ2-7, with TRBD1 matching over 11 bases. V dropped 6 bases and J dropped 3; count of bases not matched to a gene: 4. This CDR3 contains 14 residues. The CDR3, as DNA: TGTGCCAGCAGGGGACAGGGGGGGAACTACGAGCAGTACTTC. Protein: CASRGQGGNYEQYF.

This clonotype was detected ten times or more. This chain uses TRBV29-1 with TRBJ1-2; D is possibly TRBD1 (5 bases). The CDR3 length is 11 residues. With 3 bases removed from V and 6 bases from J, the gap between germline ends came to 8 bases. Germline V gives CDR1 SQVTM, CDR2 ANQGSEA. The CDR3 region has the DNA TGCAGCGTTGACTGGGGGGATGGCTACACCTTC. It translates to CSVDWGDGYTF. The full variable domain, its missing parts supplied by reference TRBV29-1 and TRBJ1-2, is SAVISQKPSRDICQRGTSLTIQCQVDSQVTMMFWYRQQPGQSLTLIATANQGSEATYESGFVIDKFPISRPNLTFSTLTVSNMSPEDSSIYLCSVDWGDGYTFGSGTRLTVV.

This clonotype was found a few times. This chain joins TRBV7-9 and TRBJ1-3; 8 positions agree with TRBD1. The CDR3 is 16 amino acids. The V gene's germline CDR1 is SEHNR and CDR2 FQNEAQ (reference sequence). The junction had 6 bases not matched to a gene; V was cut back by 3 bases and J by 2 bases. The CDR3 coding sequence is TGTGCCAGCAGCTTCTCTGGCAGGGGGCCTGGAAACACCATATATTTT. It specifies CASSFSGRGPGNTIYF.

The chain is built from TRBV29-1 and TRBJ1-1; 9 bases line up with TRBD1. CDR1 and CDR2 (germline): SQVTM, ANQGSEA. This CDR3 has 13 residues. Losses at the gene ends were 6 bases for V and 1 base for J; bases not matched to a gene: 3. The CDR3 loop is CSVMGQGNTEAFF. The CDR3 DNA reads as TGCAGCGTCATGGGACAGGGGAACACTGAAGCTTTCTTT.

The chain couples TRBV6-1 to TRBJ2-2; perhaps TRBD1 as D (5 bases). Germline loops: CDR1 MNHNS, CDR2 SASEGT. The CDR3 is 14 residues long. V lost 7 bases and J lost 0, with 9 bases in between. CDR3: CASTRVTNTGELFF. The CDR3 DNA reads TGTGCCAGCACCAGGGTCACGAACACCGGGGAGCTGTTTTTT.

The rearrangement links TRBV20-1 to TRBJ2-1, with D tentatively TRBD2 (5 bases). The CDR3 totals 14 residues. V lost 3 bases and J 1 base, leaving 10 bases between the germline ends. Per germline, CDR1 DFQATT and CDR2 SNEGSKA (reference sequence). The CDR3 loop reads CSARGSWSYNEQFF. As DNA, the CDR3 is TGCAGTGCTAGGGGGAGCTGGTCCTACAATGAGCAGTTCTTC.

This sequence joins TRBV12-3 or TRBV12-4 and TRBJ1-4; a possible D gene is TRBD1 (5 bases). The CDR3 length is 15 residues. V lost 6 bases to trimming and J lost 4 bases, with 15 bases between them. The CDR3, as DNA: TGTGCCAGCAGCGGGGGAGAGAACTTTAATGAAAAACTGTTTTTT. Translation gives CASSGGENFNEKLFF.

The genes are TRBV5-1 and TRBJ1-1; TRBD1 aligns across 9 bases. Per germline, CDR1 SGHRS and CDR2 YFSETQ. The CDR3 has 16 residues. V lost 4 bases and J lost 2; bases outside the gene matches: 9. Here the CDR3 reads CASSILPGQGNTEAFF. In DNA form, the CDR3 reads TGCGCCAGCAGCATACTCCCGGGACAGGGAAACACTGAAGCTTTCTTT.

In its sample, this clonotype was seen a few times. The genes are TRBV7-2 and TRBJ2-7, with TRBD2 matching over 9 bases. The germline V gene encodes CDR1 SGHTA and CDR2 FQGNSA. V gave up 7 bases and J gave up 1 base; unmatched junction bases: 5. The CDR3 runs 14 residues. CDR3 sequence reads: CASTPTSGSYEQYF. The CDR3 DNA sequence: TGTGCCAGCACCCCGACTAGCGGTTCCTACGAGCAGTACTTC.

The V and J genes are TRBV6-2 or TRBV6-3 and TRBJ2-2; 9 bases align to TRBD1. J lost 6 bases, V lost 6 bases, and 5 bases had no gene match. The CDR3 is 14 residues long. CDR1 is MNHEY, CDR2 SVGEGT, per germline. CDR3 in amino acids: CASRRGTGPGELFF. In DNA, the CDR3 is TGTGCCAGCAGACGAGGGACAGGGCCCGGGGAGCTGTTTTTT.

This clonotype was found a few times. The CDR3: CSVAGGLAEAFF. The CDR3 bases are TGCAGCGTTGCTGGGGGGCTGGCTGAAGCTTTCTTT. The genes are TRBV29-1 and TRBJ1-1, with a tentative D call TRBD1 (6 bases). The CDR3 loop spans 12 amino acids. Trimming shortened V by 4 bases and J by 6 bases, and 12 bases separated the two germline ends. Germline CDR1 and CDR2: SQVTM and ANQGSEA. The variable domain in full, with the rest retrieved from reference TRBV29-1 and TRBJ1-1, is SAVISQKPSRDICQRGTSLTIQCQVDSQVTMMFWYRQQPGQSLTLIATANQGSEATYESGFVIDKFPISRPNLTFSTLTVSNMSPEDSSIYLCSVAGGLAEAFFGQGTRLTVV.

The chain has TRBV5-1 and TRBJ1-1; tentative D call: TRBD1 (6 bases). The CDR3 has 14 amino acids. Looked up from germline, CDR1 is SGHRS and CDR2 is YFSETQ. Trimming pared 4 bases from V and 6 bases from J, leaving 16 bases between. CDR3 region: CASSGGSQKAEAFF. The CDR3 DNA sequence: TGCGCCAGCAGCGGGGGCAGCCAGAAAGCTGAAGCTTTCTTT.

The chain uses TRBV6-6 and TRBJ2-7, with D perhaps matching TRBD1 (6 bases). Looked up from germline, CDR1 is MNHNY and CDR2 is SVGAGI (reference sequence). There are 13 residues in the CDR3. Trimming removed 6 bases at V and 7 bases at J, with 16 bases between. CDR3 loop: CASSSLDTGEQYF. CDR3 sequence (DNA): TGTGCCAGCAGCTCACTCGACACAGGGGAGCAGTACTTC.

The rearrangement uses TRBV9 and TRBJ2-1; no firm D call. V lost 5 bases and J lost 3, with 18 bases in between. There are 16 residues in the CDR3. Per germline, CDR1 SGDLS and CDR2 YYNGEE. The DNA of the CDR3 is TGTGCCAGCAGTGAATTATCCCCTCGGATCTACAATGAGCAGTTCTTC. Translation gives CASSELSPRIYNEQFF.

This clonotype was detected only a few times. The chain links TRBV6-2 or TRBV6-3 to TRBJ2-7; the D gene is possibly TRBD2 (5 bases). This CDR3 is 15 amino acids long. The germline CDR1 and CDR2 sequences are MNHEY and SVGEGT. Deletions cut 2 bases from V and 3 bases from J, with 14 bases between. CDR3 nucleotide sequence: TGTGCCAGCAGTTACGGCCGGGATTTATACTACGAGCAGTACTTC. Translation: CASSYGRDLYYEQYF.